This TCR beta chain is from a study of cytomegalovirus exposure and HLA in healthy donors. In the PCR, 60 Vbeta and 13 Jbeta primers were used. Here immunoSEQ multiplex PCR was the method, and the copy in TCRdb shows in-frame clones only, minus some. In the table there are about 150,000 clones, 79% of which are singletons. The CDR3 loop spans 15 amino acids. Germline V gene lookup returns CDR1 GTSNPN and CDR2 SVGIG (reference sequence). V lost 3 bases and J lost 4, with 16 bases in between. Sequences were obtained from PBMCs. V gene TRBV30 combines with J gene TRBJ1-5; tentative D call: TRBD1 (5 bases). The origin of this receptor is a man over 45 in good health and CMV-seropositive. The DNA for the CDR3 is TGTGCCTGGAGGGGGGTCGGAGGGTGGAATCAGCCCCAGCATTTT. Amino acids: CAWRGVGGWNQPQHF.